The present entry profiles one T cell receptor (beta chain) with its context. What it binds is not known. V lost 1 base and J 4 bases, leaving 15 bases between the germline ends. Germline CDR1 is SGHNT and CDR2 is YENEEA. The CDR3 is 16 amino acids. This entry belongs to a study of cytomegalovirus exposure and HLA in healthy donors. The PCR had 60 Vbeta and 13 Jbeta primers. This table comes from immunoSEQ multiplex PCR, and its TCRdb copy is limited to in-frame clones, with some not included. The table records 100,000 to 150,000 clones, about three quarters of them present only once. Broader study findings: Later analysis placed DRB1 highest and HLA-C lowest in TCR association rates, which differed by HLA locus.

The TCR comes from a man younger than 45 in good health and CMV-seronegative. The sample consisted of PBMCs. This chain joins TRBV11-3 and TRBJ2-3, with D possibly being TRBD2 (7 bases). Here the CDR3 reads CASSLGGGGLADTQYF. The CDR3 DNA reads as TGTGCCAGCAGCTTAGGGGGGGGCGGGTTAGCAGATACGCAGTATTTT.